Described below is a single TCR beta chain sequence and its context. The CDR3 consists of 15 residues. Trimming removed 7 bases from V and 5 bases from J; junction bases left unmatched: 11. Germline values: CDR1 KGHDR, CDR2 SFDVKD. The sample is drawn from a study of blood T cell repertoires in COVID-19. Study information: Whether acute or convalescent, the COVID-19 samples came from the United States, Italy and Spain. PBMCs, B-cell-depleted T cells, or T cells provided the cDNA or gDNA that made up the material.

In the authors' workflow: Amplification with reference gene primers provided the estimates of nucleated cell counts. Profiled with immunoSEQ multiplex PCR; TCRdb holds only in-frame clones, not every one. V, J and clone size are those of that table, while D and trimming were read from the DNA. The table shows approximately 120,000 clones, with roughly 85% occurring only once. Material: peripheral blood. The rearrangement joins TRBV24-1 to TRBJ2-7; TRBD1 aligns across 9 bases. The origin of this receptor is a human donor in a cohort sampled during active COVID-19. The CDR3 protein is CATSFPGTGTHEQYF. For the CDR3, the DNA is TGTGCCACCAGCTTTCCCGGGACAGGGACCCACGAGCAGTACTTC.